What follows are 29 T cell receptor beta chains derived from one specimen sequenced in a study of T cells in Graves' hyperthyroidism and ophthalmopathy. Amplified regions were TCR beta CDR3 sequences from RNA transcripts. The HTBI primer set served for first-round RT-PCR of the TCR CDR3. TCRdb redid the calling of the multiplex PCR reads with MiXCR, one entry per CDR3 protein. The sample consists of over 250,000 distinct CDR3 sequences, about 15% of them appearing once. The sequenced sample consisted of blood. The origin of the receptors is a woman aged 55-69 years with Graves' ophthalmopathy.

The V and J genes are TRBV28 and TRBJ2-2; 7 positions agree with TRBD1. The germline CDR1 and CDR2 sequences are MDHEN and SYDVKM. The CDR3 totals 15 residues. After removal of 4 bases from V and 3 bases from J, the junction contained 5 bases not matched to a gene. The CDR3 here is CASSSGTEYTGELFF. CDR3 DNA sequence: TGTGCCAGCAGTTCCGGGACAGAATACACCGGGGAGCTGTTTTTT.

This clonotype was seen more than once but under ten times. The chain uses TRBV7-2 and TRBJ2-3; TRBD1 is a possible D gene (6 bases). This CDR3 is built from 14 residues. The V gene's germline CDR1 is SGHTA and CDR2 FQGNSA. Trimming took off 5 bases at V and 0 bases at J, with 9 bases between the two ends. The CDR3 nucleotides are TGTGCCAGCAGCATTGGACAGAGCACAGATACGCAGTATTTT. Translated: CASSIGQSTDTQYF.

V and J are TRBV6-1 and TRBJ2-2; 8 bases line up with TRBD1. In germline, CDR1 is MNHNS, CDR2 SASEGT. The CDR3 sequence is 16 residues long. With V trimmed by 5 bases and J by 1 base, 6 bases remained unmatched. The CDR3 reads CASSYGGQVNTGELFF. DNA of the CDR3: TGTGCCAGCAGTTATGGGGGACAGGTGAACACCGGGGAGCTGTTTTTT.

Many counts were recorded for this clonotype. The V call is TRBV2, the J call TRBJ2-7; D is unresolved. This CDR3 region has 12 residues. V dropped 3 bases and J dropped 11 bases, with 14 bases sitting between them. Germline CDR1 reads SNHLY; CDR2 reads FYNNEI. The CDR3 DNA follows: TGTGCCAGCAGTGAGACACTACCCGGAGAGTACTTC. It specifies CASSETLPGEYF.

This clonotype was recorded many times. V and J are TRBV5-1 and TRBJ2-7; 10 bases fit TRBD2. V lost 4 bases and J lost 5; bases outside the gene matches: 6. This CDR3 region has 14 residues. Germline loops: CDR1 SGHRS, CDR2 YFSETQ. The CDR3 DNA reads TGCGCCAGCAGCAAGACTAGCGGGCCTGACGAGCAGTACTTC. It is translated as CASSKTSGPDEQYF.

A few counts support this clonotype. The genes are TRBV4-2 and TRBJ1-4; D unresolved. There are 17 residues in the CDR3. The germline V gene encodes CDR1 LGHNA and CDR2 YNFKEQ. The germline V and J ends were trimmed by 1 base and 0 bases, with 12 bases remaining between them. CDR3 region: CASSQGGSSATNEKLFF. The CDR3 bases are TGTGCCAGCAGCCAAGGGGGTTCGAGTGCAACTAATGAAAAACTGTTTTTT.

About this clonotype itself: Since a much larger clone is just one base distant, this may be a read error. The rearrangement joins TRBV20-1 to TRBJ1-1; 7 nucleotides match TRBD1. V trimming: 3 bases; J trimming: 5 bases; junction bases outside the gene matches: 6. In germline, CDR1 is DFQATT, CDR2 SNEGSKA (reference sequence). The CDR3 sequence is 13 residues long. CDR3 sequence reads: CSARGTVYTEAFF. The CDR3 DNA reads as TGCAGTGCTAGGGGGACAGTTTATACTGAAGCTTTCTTT.

This clonotype was counted ten times or more. The genes are TRBV5-1 and TRBJ1-2; the match to TRBD1 covers 8 bases. V lost 2 bases to trimming and J lost 6 bases; unmatched junction nucleotides: 9. Looked up from germline, CDR1 is SGHRS and CDR2 is YFSETQ. The CDR3 covers 15 residues. The CDR3 sequence: CASSFSDRGKNGYTF. For the CDR3, the DNA is TGCGCCAGCAGCTTTTCCGACAGGGGAAAGAATGGCTACACCTTC.

Turning to this clonotype: A much larger clone differs by one base, so this may be a read error. V usage is TRBV30 and J usage is TRBJ2-1; D gene unclear. Trimming cost V 1 base and J 6 bases, with 13 bases left between them. This CDR3 has 14 amino acids. CDR1 and CDR2 (germline): GTSNPN, SVGIG (reference sequence). CDR3 DNA sequence: TGTGCCTGGAGTGCGGCTGGCGTTATCAATGAGCAGTTCTTC. Encoded protein: CAWSAAGVINEQFF.

V is TRBV27 and J is TRBJ2-3; TRBD2 aligns across 13 bases. Germline assignment: CDR1 MNHEY and CDR2 SMNVEV (reference sequence). The CDR3 is made up of 16 amino acids. The V segment lost 5 bases and the J segment 4 bases; nucleotides outside the gene matches: 6. CDR3 coding DNA: TGTGCCAGCAGTCCGGGACTAGCGGGGTGGGCAGATACGCAGTATTTT. Its translation: CASSPGLAGWADTQYF.

V is TRBV6-1 and J is TRBJ1-2; D is uncertain. The V end lost 0 bases, the J end lost 8 bases, and 16 bases lay between the germline ends. Germline V gene data show CDR1 as MNHNS and CDR2 as SASEGT. The CDR3 runs to 15 residues. The DNA of the CDR3 is TGTGCCAGCAGTGAAGCCCAGAGGGAGCGAGGGGGCTACACCTTC. Amino acids: CASSEAQRERGGYTF.

This clonotype came up many times. The rearrangement uses TRBV20-1 and TRBJ1-5; D is perhaps TRBD1 (5 bases). Looked up from germline, CDR1 is DFQATT and CDR2 is SNEGSKA (reference sequence). The CDR3 has 14 amino acids. The V gene lost 5 bases and the J gene lost 5 bases, with 16 bases spanning the gap. DNA of the CDR3: TGCAGTGCTTCAAGACGGACACCCTATCAGCCCCAGCATTTT. It codes for CSASRRTPYQPQHF.

V usage is TRBV7-9 and J usage is TRBJ1-2, with a tentative D call TRBD1 (6 bases). The CDR3 extends over 14 amino acids. V was pared by 5 bases and J by 2 bases, with 12 bases between. Germline values: CDR1 SEHNR, CDR2 FQNEAQ (reference sequence). The CDR3 is CASSQGTLNYGYTF. As DNA, the CDR3 is TGTGCCAGCAGCCAGGGGACGTTGAACTATGGCTACACCTTC.

This clonotype was detected many times. The genes are TRBV6-1 and TRBJ2-1, with D uncertain. V was pared by 6 bases and J by 3 bases, with 9 bases between. The germline gives CDR1 MNHNS, CDR2 SASEGT. The CDR3 loop spans 13 amino acids. The CDR3 region has the DNA TGTGCCAGCAGCGCCCGAGACTACAATGAGCAGTTCTTC. Its protein is CASSARDYNEQFF.

This clonotype has a handful of counts. This sequence joins TRBV7-9 and TRBJ1-2; TRBD1 matches 9 bases. There are 13 residues in the CDR3. Germline CDR1 is SEHNR and CDR2 is FQNEAQ (reference sequence). The V gene end was trimmed by 5 bases and the J gene end by 5 bases; junction bases not matched to a gene: 3. The CDR3 protein is CASSGGTGYGYTF. The CDR3 DNA reads TGTGCCAGCAGCGGCGGGACAGGGTATGGCTACACCTTC.

There are a few counts of this clonotype. The chain recombines TRBV7-2 with TRBJ1-2, with D possibly being TRBD1 (5 bases). Trimming took 6 bases from V and 8 from J, leaving 19 bases between them. This CDR3 is built from 14 residues. CDR1 is SGHTA, CDR2 FQGNSA, per germline. This CDR3 is CASSKPGPFTGYTF. CDR3 DNA: TGTGCCAGCAGTAAACCGGGACCTTTTACCGGCTACACCTTC.

This clonotype came up many times. V usage is TRBV30 and J usage is TRBJ2-2; D possibly corresponds to TRBD1 (6 bases). Germline CDR1 and CDR2: GTSNPN and SVGIG (reference sequence). There are 16 residues in the CDR3. Deletions cut 4 bases from V and 0 bases from J, with 15 bases between. The CDR3 bases are TGTGCCTGGACTCAGAGACAGGTGGCGAACACCGGGGAGCTGTTTTTT. Its translation: CAWTQRQVANTGELFF.

This clonotype was found many times. This rearrangement joins TRBV12-3 or TRBV12-4 to TRBJ2-3; 16 bases line up with TRBD2. This CDR3 comprises 23 residues. V shed 6 bases and J 1 base; nucleotides not matched to a gene: 22. The CDR3 nucleotides read TGTGCCAGCAGCCATCGTCCGGGACTAGCGGGGGGGCTGGGGCCCTTAGGCACAGATACGCAGTATTTT. Its protein product is CASSHRPGLAGGLGPLGTDTQYF.

The sample holds many counts of this clonotype. V and J are TRBV3-1 and TRBJ1-1; D is possibly TRBD1 (6 bases). V was shortened by 2 bases and J by 6 bases, with 10 bases between the two germline ends. Germline lookup yields CDR1 LGHDT and CDR2 YNNKEL (reference sequence). The CDR3 length is 13 residues. The CDR3 DNA sequence: TGTGCCAGCAGCCAACTACAGGGCGCTGAAGCTTTCTTT. Encoded protein: CASSQLQGAEAFF.

In its sample, this clonotype was seen many times. The V call is TRBV4-3, the J call TRBJ2-7; 8 positions match TRBD1. The V gene end was trimmed by 3 bases and the J gene end by 3 bases; junction bases not matched to a gene: 7. Germline V gives CDR1 LGHNA, CDR2 YSLEER. The CDR3 spans 15 residues. The CDR3 sequence: CASSHAPGQDYEQYF. The DNA of the CDR3 is TGCGCCAGCAGCCATGCCCCGGGACAGGACTACGAGCAGTACTTC.

Many counts were recorded for this clonotype. The rearrangement joins TRBV6-1 to TRBJ1-2; TRBD1 matches at 8 bases. In germline, CDR1 is MNHNS, CDR2 SASEGT. The CDR3 totals 14 residues. Unmatched junction bases numbered 4, after V lost 5 bases and J lost 2 bases. The CDR3 reads CASSLQGVNYGYTF. CDR3 DNA sequence: TGTGCCAGCAGTCTACAGGGGGTGAACTATGGCTACACCTTC.

This clonotype was observed a handful of times. The genes are TRBV7-8 and TRBJ2-2; 9 nucleotides match TRBD1. V lost 5 bases, J lost 3 bases, and 7 bases stayed unmatched. In germline, CDR1 is SGHVS, CDR2 FQNEAQ. The CDR3 totals 16 residues. The CDR3 protein is CASSAGTGWYTGELFF. The CDR3 DNA follows: TGTGCCAGCAGCGCCGGGACAGGGTGGTACACCGGGGAGCTGTTTTTT.

This clonotype is large within its sample. The chain employs TRBV11-1 and TRBJ1-2; 7 nucleotides align to TRBD1. CDR3 length: 16 amino acids. Germline trimming cut 5 bases from V and 5 bases from J; bases unmatched to any gene: 14. CDR1 and CDR2 (germline): SGHAT, FQDESV (reference sequence). This CDR3 reads CASSAGTAQGWYGYTF. The CDR3 region has the DNA TGTGCCAGCAGCGCAGGGACAGCCCAAGGATGGTATGGCTACACCTTC.

Only a few counts were recorded for this clonotype. The chain couples TRBV10-3 to TRBJ1-1; D is possibly TRBD1 (6 bases). Trimming shortened V by 3 bases and J by 2 bases, and 16 bases separated the two germline ends. CDR1 is ENHRY, CDR2 SYGVKD, per germline. CDR3 length: 16 residues. The chain's CDR3 is CAISEGTGRGNTEAFF. CDR3 DNA: TGTGCCATCAGTGAAGGAACAGGGAGAGGCAACACTGAAGCTTTCTTT.

The table lists this clonotype with a few counts. In nucleotides, the CDR3 is TGCAGTGCTGCGCTCGCCCAGCAGTTCTTC. The encoded protein is CSAALAQQFF. V is TRBV20-1 and J is TRBJ2-1; D is unresolved. This CDR3 comprises 10 residues. CDR1 DFQATT and CDR2 SNEGSKA come from the germline V gene (reference sequence). The V gene lost 5 bases and the J gene lost 11 bases, with 10 bases spanning the gap.

Many counts were recorded for this clonotype. J is TRBJ2-7 and V is TRBV6-1, with 7 nucleotides matching TRBD1. V gave up 6 bases and J gave up 4 bases; unmatched junction bases: 9. Germline-derived CDR1 and CDR2 are MNHNS and SASEGT. CDR3 length equals 14 residues. CDR3 amino acids: CASSRGQDGYEQYF. The CDR3 nucleotides are TGTGCCAGCAGCCGAGGACAGGACGGGTACGAGCAGTACTTC.

Turning to this clonotype: A much larger clone lies one base from this, so it may be a read error. The V gene is TRBV5-1, the J gene TRBJ2-1, with TRBD1 matching 12 bases. The DNA end lines up better with TRBJ2-7; the J call may be wrong. Germline V lookup: CDR1 SGHRS, CDR2 YFSETQ. The CDR3 sequence is 15 residues long. The CDR3 loop reads CASSDRDRGRNEQYF. The CDR3 nucleotides are TGCGCCAGCAGCGATCGGGACAGGGGGCGCAATGAGCAGTACTTC.

The chain joins TRBV5-1 to TRBJ2-1; 7 bases map to TRBD2. J gave up 2 bases and V 0 bases, and 5 bases lay outside the gene matches. The CDR3 loop spans 16 amino acids. Germline assignment: CDR1 SGHRS and CDR2 YFSETQ. Here the CDR3 DNA reads TGCGCCAGCAGCTTGGGACTAGCTACGACCTACAATGAGCAGTTCTTC. Its protein product is CASSLGLATTYNEQFF.

This clonotype was counted ten times or more. The V and J genes are TRBV7-2 and TRBJ2-1, with D hard to call. CDR1 and CDR2 (germline): SGHTA, FQGNSA. The V and J ends lost 3 bases and 7 bases respectively, with 16 bases between them. The CDR3 has 15 residues. The CDR3 sequence: CASSFALQGWNEQFF. The CDR3 DNA sequence: TGTGCCAGCAGCTTTGCGCTCCAAGGGTGGAATGAGCAGTTCTTC.